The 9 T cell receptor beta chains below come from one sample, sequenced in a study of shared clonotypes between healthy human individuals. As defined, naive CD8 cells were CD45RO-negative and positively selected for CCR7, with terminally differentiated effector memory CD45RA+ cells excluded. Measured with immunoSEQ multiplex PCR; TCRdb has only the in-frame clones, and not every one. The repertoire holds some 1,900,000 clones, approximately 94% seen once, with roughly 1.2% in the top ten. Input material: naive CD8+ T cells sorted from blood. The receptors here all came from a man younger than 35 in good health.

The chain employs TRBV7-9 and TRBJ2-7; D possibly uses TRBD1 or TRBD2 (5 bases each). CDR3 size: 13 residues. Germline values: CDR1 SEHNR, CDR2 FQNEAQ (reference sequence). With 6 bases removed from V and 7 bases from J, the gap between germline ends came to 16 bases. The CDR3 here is CASRRRDRVEQYF. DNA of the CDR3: TGTGCCAGCAGACGAAGGGACCGCGTGGAGCAGTACTTC.

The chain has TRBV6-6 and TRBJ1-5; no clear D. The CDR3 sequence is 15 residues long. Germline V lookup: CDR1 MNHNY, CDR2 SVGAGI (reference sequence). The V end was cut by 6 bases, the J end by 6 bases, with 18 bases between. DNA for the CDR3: TGTGCCAGCAGCCTTAGCCTCGACGGTGGTCAGCCCCAGCATTTT. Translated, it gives CASSLSLDGGQPQHF.

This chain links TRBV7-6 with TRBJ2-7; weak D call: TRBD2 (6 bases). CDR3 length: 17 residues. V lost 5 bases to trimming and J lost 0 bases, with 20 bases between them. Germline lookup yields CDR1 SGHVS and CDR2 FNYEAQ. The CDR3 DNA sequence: TGTGCCAGCAGCCCCCTAGCAGGCGGGGAGAGCTCCTACGAGCAGTACTTC. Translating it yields CASSPLAGGESSYEQYF.

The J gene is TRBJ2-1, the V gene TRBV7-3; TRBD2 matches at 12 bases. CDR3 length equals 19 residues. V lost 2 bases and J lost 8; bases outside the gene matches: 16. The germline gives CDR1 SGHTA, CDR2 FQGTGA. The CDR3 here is CASSLYVWTSGVGGDEQFF. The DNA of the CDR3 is TGTGCCAGCAGCTTATACGTATGGACTAGCGGGGTTGGGGGTGATGAGCAGTTCTTC.

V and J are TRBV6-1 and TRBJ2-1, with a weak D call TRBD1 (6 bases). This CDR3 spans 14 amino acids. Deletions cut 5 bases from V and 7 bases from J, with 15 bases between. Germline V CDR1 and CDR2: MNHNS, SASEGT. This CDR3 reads CASSTLQGGNEQFF. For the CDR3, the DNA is TGTGCCAGCAGTACATTACAGGGCGGGAATGAGCAGTTCTTC.

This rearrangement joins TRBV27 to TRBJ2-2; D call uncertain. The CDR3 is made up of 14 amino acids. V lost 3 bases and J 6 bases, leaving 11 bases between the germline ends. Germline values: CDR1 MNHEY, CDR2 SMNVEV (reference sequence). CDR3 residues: CASSFEASPGELFF. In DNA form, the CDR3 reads TGTGCCAGCAGTTTTGAGGCCTCACCCGGGGAGCTGTTTTTT.

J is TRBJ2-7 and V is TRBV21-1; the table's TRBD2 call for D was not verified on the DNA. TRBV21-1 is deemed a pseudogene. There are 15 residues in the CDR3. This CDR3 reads CASRDTRRALHEQYF. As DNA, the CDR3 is TGTGCCAGCAGGGATACGAGGAGGGCTCTCCACGAGCAGTACTTC.

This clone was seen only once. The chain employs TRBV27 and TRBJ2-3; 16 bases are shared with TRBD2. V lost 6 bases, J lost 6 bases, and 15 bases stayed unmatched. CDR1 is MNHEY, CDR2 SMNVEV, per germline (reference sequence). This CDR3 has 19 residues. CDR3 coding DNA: TGTGCCAGCAGCTTCGTGGGGACTAGCGGGGGGGCGGTGCCGGATACGCAGTATTTT. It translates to CASSFVGTSGGAVPDTQYF.

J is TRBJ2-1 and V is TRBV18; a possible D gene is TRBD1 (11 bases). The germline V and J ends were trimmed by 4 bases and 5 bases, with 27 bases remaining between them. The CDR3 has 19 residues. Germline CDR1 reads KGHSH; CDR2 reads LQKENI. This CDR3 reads CASSLPGQGGLAGDNEQFF. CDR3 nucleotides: TGTGCCAGCTCACTCCCGGGACAGGGGGGTCTAGCGGGAGACAATGAGCAGTTCTTC.